This T cell receptor beta chain was observed in a study of blood T cell repertoires in COVID-19 (dated by TCRdb to between 2020 and 2021). About the study as a whole: The collaborator samples originated in the United States, Italy and Spain and spanned the acute and convalescent phases of COVID-19. Where HLA class I and class II types were available, the types were taken from metadata supplied by the sample provider, not from assay-based typing. The repertoires were made available in a free public database intended to serve as a resource for research on the immune response to SARS-CoV-2. The sample metadata nearly always contained a de-identified subject ID, COVID-19 status, age in years and sex. The material from the prospective study consisted of cDNA or gDNA derived from T cells, B-cell-depleted T cells, or PBMCs. Deeply sampled blood TCRbeta repertoires from subjects exposed to, actively infected with, or recovered from COVID-19 were included in the dataset. The samples were drawn from two sources: the first 160 participants of the ongoing ImmuneRACE study, and 1,200 or so subjects contributed by 6 global collaborators. Paper-wide results and their limitations: How much clinical and demographic metadata was included differed by source and by participant, and the metadata was provided uncurated.

TCRbeta CDR3 regions were amplified from genomic DNA by means of the immunoSEQ Assay, a bias-controlled multiplex PCR. The study's processing was this. The number of nucleated cells in each sample was estimated by amplification of reference gene primers within the assay. To quantify the absolute abundance of each unique TCRbeta CDR3 rearrangement, sequence reads were collapsed and filtered. For each sample, productive Simpson clonality was calculated as the square root of Simpson's diversity index over productive rearrangements. Here the immuneACCESS table is served through TCRdb, limited to in-frame sequences with V and J called. Missing clones are a known gap in these copies; in checked studies unresolved V genes cover under half, and the rest lacks a known reason. V, J and clone size are taken as reported in that table, and D and trimming were inferred from the DNA itself. This sample has 35,000 to 55,000 clones in its table, and approximately 70% of those were observed once. The ten largest clones capture 6.2% of the sample.

Concerning this clone itself: Its antigen is unknown. No base quality values were provided; no much bigger clone lies one nucleotide off.

The collaborating institutions used their own protocols to collect whole blood in K2EDTA tubes. For TCRbeta analysis, collaborators shipped samples in one of three forms: frozen whole blood, isolated PBMCs, or DNA extracted from either of those sample types. This receptor was obtained from a man of 80 years or more with acute or convalescent COVID-19. Sequenced material: peripheral blood.

The DNA reads as follows: TGTGCCAGCAACGCCTCCGCGGGCCAAAATGAAAAACTGTTTTTT. Its translation is CASNASAGQNEKLFF. The rearranged segments are TRBV21-1 and TRBJ1-4. TRBV21-1 is tagged as a pseudogene. The CDR3 runs 15 residues from the cysteine to the phenylalanine. Solely the CDR3 DNA is kept, with 45 bases framed from the first base.